The next 6 T cell receptor beta chains were all read from a single sample in a study of T cell responses to AZD1222 COVID-19 vaccine (dated by TCRdb to the early 2020s). Libraries were built with the immunoSEQ multiplex PCR assay. The source is immuneACCESS, and TCRdb retained only in-frame sequences with V and J called. Part of the clones is not carried over; for the studies checked, unresolved V genes explain less than half of this, and the remainder is unexplained. The sample contains about 140,000 clones, over 85% of them found a single time. The ten largest clones capture 0.75% to 1% of the sample. The time point label, as the study defines it: baseline before first vaccination. The treatment or condition label on this specimen signifies: meningococcal conjugate vaccine given as trial control. The sequenced sample was peripheral blood, obtained on day 0 of MenACWY control vaccination. The receptors here all came from an adult in good health.

V and J are TRBV19 and TRBJ1-2; 7 positions match TRBD1. The CDR3 loop spans 19 amino acids. V trimming: 9 bases; J trimming: 2 bases; junction bases outside the gene matches: 24. Germline-derived CDR1 and CDR2 are LNHDA and SQIVND (reference sequence). The CDR3 loop reads CAREEKGGREPGSNYGYTF. As DNA, the CDR3 is TGTGCCAGAGAGGAAAAAGGGGGCAGGGAGCCCGGATCCAACTATGGCTACACCTTC.

The V gene is TRBV24-1, the J gene TRBJ1-2; D gene ambiguous. The CDR3 runs 14 residues. The germline V gene encodes CDR1 KGHDR and CDR2 SFDVKD. Trimming cost V 4 bases and J 8 bases, with 16 bases left between them. Written as DNA, the CDR3 is TGTGCCACCAGTGACCGAGAAAAAGCGGTAGGCTACACCTTC. This sequence encodes CATSDREKAVGYTF.

The rearrangement links TRBV10-3 to TRBJ1-2, with D unclear. Germline V gene data show CDR1 as ENHRY and CDR2 as SYGVKD. The CDR3 runs to 15 residues. V lost 5 bases and J lost 8, with 21 bases in between. As DNA, the CDR3 is TGTGCCATCAGTCTATTGGACGGAGCTGGTAGGGGCTACACCTTC. Amino acids: CAISLLDGAGRGYTF.

The chain carries TRBV6-5 and TRBJ1-5, with no clear D. The V gene's germline CDR1 is MNHEY and CDR2 SVGAGI. Trimming left V 6 bases short and J 9 bases short, with 15 bases between. The CDR3 extends over 13 amino acids. CDR3 loop: CASRRERDRPQHF. The CDR3 DNA reads TGTGCCAGCAGGAGGGAACGAGATCGGCCCCAGCATTTT.

The V gene is TRBV27, the J gene TRBJ1-2; D is ambiguous. This CDR3 is built from 15 residues. Trimming cost V 5 bases and J 1 base, with 14 bases left between them. Per the germline V gene, CDR1 is MNHEY and CDR2 is SMNVEV (reference sequence). The CDR3 sequence is CASSPRVGLNYGYTF. Written as DNA, the CDR3 is TGTGCCAGCAGTCCTCGGGTCGGGCTTAACTATGGCTACACCTTC.

The chain is built from TRBV5-5 and TRBJ1-1, with D unclear. This CDR3 region has 14 residues. Looked up from germline, CDR1 is SGHKS and CDR2 is YYEKEE (reference sequence). V was shortened by 0 bases and J by 1 base, with 7 bases between the two germline ends. CDR3 sequence: CASSLDGGNTEAFF. CDR3 sequence (DNA): TGTGCCAGCAGCTTGGACGGCGGGAACACTGAAGCTTTCTTT.